One and the same sample provided the 15 T cell receptor beta chains below, sequenced in a study of CD8+ T cells in alopecia areata. As the sequencing template, cDNA was produced by extracting RNA and reverse transcribing it. This table comes from immunoSEQ multiplex PCR, and its TCRdb copy is limited to in-frame clones, with some not included. The repertoire consists of around 120,000 clones, with less than 80% occurring once and the leading ten covering around 2.7%. Sequencing was done on a sample of CD4+ T cells sorted from blood. These receptors originate from a human donor in good health.

The chain combines TRBV6-5 with TRBJ1-1, with TRBD1 matching 7 bases. Unmatched junction bases numbered 8, after V lost 6 bases and J lost 4 bases. The CDR3 extends over 14 amino acids. From germline, CDR1 is MNHEY and CDR2 SVGAGI. The CDR3 loop reads CASRPPGQRTEAFF. CDR3 DNA sequence: TGTGCCAGCAGACCCCCGGGACAGCGCACTGAAGCTTTCTTT.

The J gene is TRBJ1-2, the V gene TRBV29-1; D remains unclear. With 5 bases removed from V and 0 bases from J, the gap between germline ends came to 16 bases. Germline lookup yields CDR1 SQVTM and CDR2 ANQGSEA. The CDR3 has 15 residues. The CDR3 spells CSVLAIRETNYGYTF. The CDR3 DNA reads TGCAGCGTTCTAGCGATCAGAGAGACTAACTATGGCTACACCTTC.

This clone was observed a few times. The chain carries TRBV5-1 and TRBJ2-2; D is unresolved. CDR3 length: 15 residues. Germline CDR1 and CDR2: SGHRS and YFSETQ. The ends were cut back, 4 bases at V and 0 bases at J, with 10 bases in the middle. DNA of the CDR3: TGCGCCAGCAGCCTGACGGTACCGAACACCGGGGAGCTGTTTTTT. Encoded protein: CASSLTVPNTGELFF.

In its sample, this clone was seen a few times. The chain carries TRBV4-1 and TRBJ1-5, with D hard to call. The CDR3 has 15 amino acids. Germline V gene lookup returns CDR1 MGHRA and CDR2 YSYEKL. V was clipped by 4 bases and J by 1 base, with 11 bases between them. The chain's CDR3 is CASSPTRISNQPQHF. The CDR3, as DNA: TGCGCCAGCAGCCCTACTCGTATCAGCAATCAGCCCCAGCATTTT.

This clone was seen more than once but under ten times. J is TRBJ2-7 and V is TRBV2, with D maybe TRBD2 (5 bases). There are 11 residues in the CDR3. V was trimmed by 8 bases and J by 6 bases, leaving 11 bases between them. Germline CDR1 is SNHLY and CDR2 is FYNNEI. The CDR3 sequence is CASSGNIEQYF. The CDR3 bases are TGTGCCAGCTCCGGGAATATCGAGCAGTACTTC.

This chain links TRBV2 with TRBJ2-7, with 7 bases fitting TRBD1. The ends lost 7 bases at V and 0 bases at J; junction bases unmatched: 6. The CDR3 sequence is 14 residues long. CDR1 is SNHLY, CDR2 FYNNEI, per germline. The DNA of the CDR3 is TGTGCCAGCACTCTGGACAGGAGCTCCTACGAGCAGTACTTC. Its protein product is CASTLDRSSYEQYF.

The chain has TRBV7-9 and TRBJ1-2; 7 bases are a match to TRBD1. CDR1 SEHNR and CDR2 FQNEAQ come from the germline V gene (reference sequence). This CDR3 is built from 13 residues. The V gene end was trimmed by 7 bases and the J gene end by 8 bases; junction bases not matched to a gene: 10. The CDR3: CASTNRGSAGYTF. The CDR3 nucleotides read TGTGCCAGCACCAACAGGGGATCGGCCGGCTACACCTTC.

This chain joins TRBV5-6 and TRBJ2-5, with TRBD1 matching over 7 bases. Germline CDR1 is SGHDT and CDR2 is YYEEEE. Germline trimming cut 4 bases from V and 5 bases from J; bases unmatched to any gene: 8. The CDR3 has 14 amino acids. CDR3: CASSPTTGLETQYF. CDR3 nucleotide sequence: TGTGCCAGCAGCCCCACGACAGGGCTGGAGACCCAGTACTTC.

This clone was seen a few times. J is TRBJ2-5 and V is TRBV4-1; D assignment may be TRBD1 or TRBD2 (6 bases each). There are 13 residues in the CDR3. Per germline, CDR1 MGHRA and CDR2 YSYEKL. The V and J ends lost 4 bases and 4 bases respectively, with 10 bases between them. CDR3 nucleotide sequence: TGCGCCAGCAGCCTCAGGGGAGGAGAGACCCAGTACTTC. Translating it yields CASSLRGGETQYF.

This clone was recorded a few times. This chain uses TRBV5-1 with TRBJ1-1, with D tentatively TRBD1 (5 bases). V was cut by 4 bases and J by 1 base, with 14 bases left in between. Germline values: CDR1 SGHRS, CDR2 YFSETQ. The CDR3 loop spans 15 amino acids. The CDR3, as DNA: TGCGCCAGCAGCAGGGGTGTCAGGGAGAACACTGAAGCTTTCTTT. Its protein product is CASSRGVRENTEAFF.

This clone was recorded a few times. The chain combines TRBV6-6 with TRBJ2-3; D may be TRBD2 (6 bases). The CDR3 has 16 residues. V gave up 0 bases and J gave up 3 bases, with 13 bases separating them. Germline loops: CDR1 MNHNY, CDR2 SVGAGI (reference sequence). CDR3 sequence (DNA): TGTGCCAGCAGTTACTCCCTGGTTCGGGGGACAGATACGCAGTATTTT. As protein: CASSYSLVRGTDTQYF.

The V gene is TRBV15, the J gene TRBJ2-2; tentatively, D is TRBD2 (5 bases). The germline V and J ends were trimmed by 1 base and 6 bases, with 9 bases remaining between them. The length of the CDR3 is 14 residues. From germline, CDR1 is LNHNV and CDR2 YYDKDF (reference sequence). DNA of the CDR3: TGTGCCACCAGCAGAGTTCGGGGTCCCGGGGAGCTGTTTTTT. Protein sequence: CATSRVRGPGELFF.

V usage is TRBV29-1 and J usage is TRBJ2-2; D is ambiguous. The CDR3 sequence is 13 residues long. The V gene lost 5 bases and the J gene lost 7 bases, with 14 bases spanning the gap. The germline CDR1 and CDR2 sequences are SQVTM and ANQGSEA. CDR3 nucleotide sequence: TGCAGCGTTTATAACACGAACTTCGGGGAGCTGTTTTTT. This encodes CSVYNTNFGELFF.

This clone was recorded a few times. The V and J genes are TRBV5-6 and TRBJ1-1, with D hard to call. This CDR3 comprises 12 residues. From germline, CDR1 is SGHDT and CDR2 YYEEEE. V lost 0 bases to trimming and J lost 8 bases, with 8 bases between them. The chain's CDR3 is CASSLGRREAFF. In DNA, the CDR3 is TGTGCCAGCAGCTTGGGGCGCAGAGAAGCTTTCTTT. The whole variable domain, remainder taken from reference TRBV5-6 and TRBJ1-1, is DAGVTQSPTHLIKTRGQQVTLRCSPKSGHDTVSWYQQALGQGPQFIFQYYEEEERQRGNFPDRFSGHQFPNYSSELNVNALLLGDSALYLCASSLGRREAFFGQGTRLTVV.

The chain employs TRBV5-1 and TRBJ2-5; D could derive from TRBD1 or TRBD2 (6 bases each). Per the germline V gene, CDR1 is SGHRS and CDR2 is YFSETQ. Trimming removed 0 bases from V and 4 bases from J, with 10 bases in between. There are 14 residues in the CDR3. The CDR3 protein is CASSLEGGRETQYF. The CDR3 bases are TGCGCCAGCAGCTTGGAAGGGGGGCGAGAGACCCAGTACTTC.